This paragraph reports one TCR beta chain. Sequenced by immunoSEQ multiplex PCR; TCRdb stores in-frame clones only, minus some. This table holds 950,000 to 1,300,000 clones, about 77% found once. Germline values: CDR1 SQVTM, CDR2 ANQGSEA. V was cut by 7 bases and J by 4 bases, with 19 bases left in between. The CDR3 sequence is 15 residues long. This sample was taken from a study of shared clonotypes between healthy human individuals. This clonotype was sampled from a man younger than 35 in good health. This chain connects TRBV29-1 to TRBJ2-2, with D possibly TRBD2 on 6 matching bases. The sequenced sample consisted of memory CD4+ T cells sorted from blood. Stated subset: CD45RA-negative fraction. The DNA of the CDR3 is TGCAGCGCCGTTCAGCGGGCGCAGAGCACCGGGGAGCTGTTTTTT. It is translated as CSAVQRAQSTGELFF.